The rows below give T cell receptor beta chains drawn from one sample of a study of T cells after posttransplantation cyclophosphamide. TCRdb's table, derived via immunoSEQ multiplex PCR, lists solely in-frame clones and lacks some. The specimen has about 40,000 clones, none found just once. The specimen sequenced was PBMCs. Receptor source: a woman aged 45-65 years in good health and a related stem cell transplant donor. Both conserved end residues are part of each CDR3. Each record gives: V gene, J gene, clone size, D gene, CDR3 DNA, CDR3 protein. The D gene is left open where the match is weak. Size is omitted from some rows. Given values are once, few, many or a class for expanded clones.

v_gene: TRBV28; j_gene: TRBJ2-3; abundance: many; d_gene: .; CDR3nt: TGTGCCAGCAGTTTGACGGGGGGCCGCACAGATACGCAGTATTTT; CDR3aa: CASSLTGGRTDTQYF
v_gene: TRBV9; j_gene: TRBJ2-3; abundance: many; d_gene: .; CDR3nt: TGTGCCAGCAGCGTAGCCCAGAGCACAGATACGCAGTATTTT; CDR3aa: CASSVAQSTDTQYF
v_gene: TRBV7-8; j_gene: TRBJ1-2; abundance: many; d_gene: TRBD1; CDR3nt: TGTGCCAGCAGTTCAAGCCGGGACAGGCACTATGGCTACACCTTC; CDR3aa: CASSSSRDRHYGYTF
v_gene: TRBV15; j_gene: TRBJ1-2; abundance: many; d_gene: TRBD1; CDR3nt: TGTGCCACCAGCAGAGCCGGGACAGGGAGGACAAATGGCTACACCTTC; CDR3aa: CATSRAGTGRTNGYTF
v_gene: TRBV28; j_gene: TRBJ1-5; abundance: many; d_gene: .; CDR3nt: TGTGCCAGCAGGCCTCAGGGGACGGGCAATCAGCCCCAGCATTTT; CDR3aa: CASRPQGTGNQPQHF
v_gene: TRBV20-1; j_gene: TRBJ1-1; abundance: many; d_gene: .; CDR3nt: TGCAGTGCTTACGACGTGAGAGGGGCTTTCTTT; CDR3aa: CSAYDVRGAFF
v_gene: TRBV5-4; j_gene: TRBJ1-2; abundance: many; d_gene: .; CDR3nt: TGTGCCAGCAGCCCCCGGGGAGCGTCCTATGGCTACACCTTC; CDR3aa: CASSPRGASYGYTF
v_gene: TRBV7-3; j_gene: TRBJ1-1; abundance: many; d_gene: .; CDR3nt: TGTGCCAGCAGCTCAAATCCAGGGGCCGTAGCTTTCTTT; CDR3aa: CASSSNPGAVAFF
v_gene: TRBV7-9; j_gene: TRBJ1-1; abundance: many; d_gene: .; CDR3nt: TGTGCCAGCAGCTTCGAGCCGAACACTGAAGCTTTCTTT; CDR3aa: CASSFEPNTEAFF
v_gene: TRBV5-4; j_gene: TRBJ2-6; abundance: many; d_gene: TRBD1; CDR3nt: TGTGCCAGCACTCGACAGGGGGCATCTGGGGCCAACGTCCTGACTTTC; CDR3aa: CASTRQGASGANVLTF
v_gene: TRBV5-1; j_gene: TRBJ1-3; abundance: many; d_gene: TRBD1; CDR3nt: TGCGCCAGCAGAAAGGGGGCTGGGGAAGGAAACACCATATATTTT; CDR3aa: CASRKGAGEGNTIYF
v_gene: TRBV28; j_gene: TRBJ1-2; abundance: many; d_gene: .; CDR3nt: TGTGCCAGCGAAAATAGAGGCTATGGCTACACCTTC; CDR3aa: CASENRGYGYTF
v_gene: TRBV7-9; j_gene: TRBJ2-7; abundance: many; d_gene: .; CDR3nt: TGTGCCAGCAGCTTAGAGGCAGGGCGGTACTTC; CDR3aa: CASSLEAGRYF
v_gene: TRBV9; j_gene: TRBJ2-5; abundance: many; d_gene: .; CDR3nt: TGTGCCAGCAGCGTATCCCAGCTAGGAGAGACCCAGTACTTC; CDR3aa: CASSVSQLGETQYF
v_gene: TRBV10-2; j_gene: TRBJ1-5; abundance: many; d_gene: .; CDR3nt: TGCGCCAGCATGGACACTGCTAATCAGCCCCAGCATTTT; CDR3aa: CASMDTANQPQHF
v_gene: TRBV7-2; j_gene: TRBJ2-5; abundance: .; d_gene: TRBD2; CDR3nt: TGTGCCAGCAGCTTAGGAAGGCGCCTGGGACTAGCGACTCGGGAGACCCAGTACTTC; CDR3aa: CASSLGRRLGLATRETQYF
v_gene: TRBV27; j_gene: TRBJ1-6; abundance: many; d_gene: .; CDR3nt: TGTGCCAGCAGCTTAAGCCGGGGGGATTCACCCCTCCACTTT; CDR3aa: CASSLSRGDSPLHF
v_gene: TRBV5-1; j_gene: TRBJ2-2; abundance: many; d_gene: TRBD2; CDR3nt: TGCGCCAGCAGCCGAGCCGGGACTAGCGGGCCCGGGGAGCTGTTTTTT; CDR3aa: CASSRAGTSGPGELFF
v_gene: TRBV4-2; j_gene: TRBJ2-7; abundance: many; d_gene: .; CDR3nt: TGTGCCAGCAGCCAAGATCCGAGCGGCTACGAGCAGTACTTC; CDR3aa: CASSQDPSGYEQYF
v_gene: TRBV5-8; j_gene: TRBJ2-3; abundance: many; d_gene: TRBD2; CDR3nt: TGTGCCAGCAGCCCGAGAGGGAGGGCGACAGATACGCAGTATTTT; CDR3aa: CASSPRGRATDTQYF
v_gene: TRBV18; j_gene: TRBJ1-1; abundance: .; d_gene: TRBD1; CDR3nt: TGTGCCAGCTCACCAACGGGCCCCGCCCAGGGGGGCACTGAAGCTTTCTTT; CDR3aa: CASSPTGPAQGGTEAFF
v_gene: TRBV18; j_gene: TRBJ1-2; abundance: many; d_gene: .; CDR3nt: TGTGCCAGCTCACCACCGACGGGTTTTAACTATGGCTACACCTTC; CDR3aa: CASSPPTGFNYGYTF
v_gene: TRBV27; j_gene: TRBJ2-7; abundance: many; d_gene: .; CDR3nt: TGTGCCAGCAGTTTATCGGGAGGGAGACAGGGGCGCCCCTTCCCCAGCGAGCAGTACTTC; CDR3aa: CASSLSGGRQGRPFPSEQYF
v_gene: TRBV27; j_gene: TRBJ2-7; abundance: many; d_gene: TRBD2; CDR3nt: TGTGCCAGCAGTCCCGATAGCGGGGGCACCTACGAGCAGTACTTC; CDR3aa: CASSPDSGGTYEQYF
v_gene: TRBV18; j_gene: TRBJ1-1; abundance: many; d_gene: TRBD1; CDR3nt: TGTGCCAGCTCCGCGGATCCGACAGGGGTGGGCACTGAAGCTTTCTTT; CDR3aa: CASSADPTGVGTEAFF
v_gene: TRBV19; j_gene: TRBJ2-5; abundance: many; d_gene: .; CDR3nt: TGTGCCAGTAGTGGCTATGGACTTATCGGCGAGACCCAGTACTTC; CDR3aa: CASSGYGLIGETQYF
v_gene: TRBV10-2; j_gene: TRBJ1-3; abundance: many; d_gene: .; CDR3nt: TGCGCCAGCAGACCTACCTCAGGATCTGGAAACACCATATATTTT; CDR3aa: CASRPTSGSGNTIYF
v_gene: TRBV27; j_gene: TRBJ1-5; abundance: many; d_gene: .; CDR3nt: TGTGCCAGCAGTTCACATGACAGCTCCAATCAGCCCCAGCATTTT; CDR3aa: CASSSHDSSNQPQHF
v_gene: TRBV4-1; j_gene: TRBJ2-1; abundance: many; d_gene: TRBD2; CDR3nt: TGCGCCAGCAGCAGCCGGACTAGCGGGGACCTATACAATGAGCAGTTCTTC; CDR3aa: CASSSRTSGDLYNEQFF
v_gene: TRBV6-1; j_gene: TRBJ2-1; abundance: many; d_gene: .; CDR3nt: TGTGCCAGCAGTGAAGGCGGTGGAAGGAATGAGCAGTTCTTC; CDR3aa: CASSEGGGRNEQFF
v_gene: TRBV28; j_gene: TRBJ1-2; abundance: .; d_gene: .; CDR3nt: TGTGCCAGCAGTTTCCTTCACAGGAACTATGGCTACACCTTC; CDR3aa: CASSFLHRNYGYTF
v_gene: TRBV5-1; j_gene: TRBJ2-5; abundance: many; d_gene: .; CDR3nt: TGCGCCAGCAGCTTGGCGGGCAGAGGGGGCCAAGAGACCCAGTACTTC; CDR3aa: CASSLAGRGGQETQYF
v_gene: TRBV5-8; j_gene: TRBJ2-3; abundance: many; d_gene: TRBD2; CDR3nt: TGTGCCAGCAGGCGGGGACTAGCGGTTAGCACAGATACGCAGTATTTT; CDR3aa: CASRRGLAVSTDTQYF
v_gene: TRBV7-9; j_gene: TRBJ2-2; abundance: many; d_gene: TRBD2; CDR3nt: TGTGCCAGCAGATCCGGACTAGCGGGGGGGCTAAACACCGGGGAGCTGTTTTTT; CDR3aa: CASRSGLAGGLNTGELFF
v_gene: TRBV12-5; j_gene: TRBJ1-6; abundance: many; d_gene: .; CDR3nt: TGTGCTAGGAGAGAGTACAATTCACCCCTCCACTTT; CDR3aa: CARREYNSPLHF
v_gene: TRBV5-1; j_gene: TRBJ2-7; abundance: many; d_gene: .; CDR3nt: TGCGCCAGCCGGGACACCATAACCTCCTACGAGCAGTACTTC; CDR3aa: CASRDTITSYEQYF
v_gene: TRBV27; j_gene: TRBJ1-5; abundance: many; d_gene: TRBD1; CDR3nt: TGTGCCAGCAGTCCAACAACAGGGGGCCGGGGTCAGCCCCAGCATTTT; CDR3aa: CASSPTTGGRGQPQHF
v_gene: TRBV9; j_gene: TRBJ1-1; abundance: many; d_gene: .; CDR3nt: TGTGCCAGCAGCGTAGGAGGTTTGGGGAACACTGAAGCTTTCTTT; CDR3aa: CASSVGGLGNTEAFF
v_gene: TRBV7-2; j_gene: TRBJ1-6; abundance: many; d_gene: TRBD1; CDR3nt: TGTGCCAGCAGCCCGAGGGACAGCCTGAATTCACCCCTCCACTTT; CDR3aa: CASSPRDSLNSPLHF
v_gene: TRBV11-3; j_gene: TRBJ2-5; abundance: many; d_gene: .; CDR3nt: TGTGCCAGCAGATCCTCGCGGGCGGGGGAGACCCAGTACTTC; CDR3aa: CASRSSRAGETQYF
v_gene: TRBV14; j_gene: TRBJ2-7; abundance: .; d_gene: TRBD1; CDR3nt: TGTGCCAGCAGCCACCACTTTCCGGGACAGGGGCCATCTCTCTACGAGCAGTACTTC; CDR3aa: CASSHHFPGQGPSLYEQYF
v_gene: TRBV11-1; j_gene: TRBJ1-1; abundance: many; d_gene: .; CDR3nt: TGTGCCAGCAGCCCCGTGTTACAGGGGAACACTGAAGCTTTCTTT; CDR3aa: CASSPVLQGNTEAFF